This T cell receptor beta chain appears in the sequencing data of a study of graft-versus-host responses after intestinal transplantation. Overall study: Multivisceral, liver-intestinal, or isolated intestinal grafts went to recipients.

V lost 2 bases and J lost 5, with 16 bases in between. This CDR3 has 16 residues. CDR1 and CDR2 (germline): MNHNS, SASEGT. A note on this clone: Its antigen is still unknown.

Measured with immunoSEQ multiplex PCR; TCRdb has only the in-frame clones, and not every one. The sample includes about 110,000 clones, roughly 86% of them seen just once. The chain is built from TRBV6-1 and TRBJ1-5; no clear D. This clonotype originated in a human donor who was the organ donor for an intestinal transplant. The sequencing here drew on unstimulated CD4+ T cells sorted from spleen or lymph node cells, taken before transplant. The CDR3 sequence: CASSERVWGKDQPQHF. CDR3 coding DNA: TGTGCCAGCAGTGAAAGGGTGTGGGGTAAGGATCAGCCCCAGCATTTT.